This TCR beta chain is drawn from a study of T cell responses to AZD1222 COVID-19 vaccine. Study-wide results and limits: Clonal diversity was possibly underestimated; the donors were predominantly white British and more often female.

As concerns this clone: Its antigen is not known.

Sequencing used immunoSEQ multiplex PCR; TCRdb keeps in-frame clones, though not all of them. Among 20,000 to 30,000 clones listed, over 75% were seen once. The germline V gene has CDR1 SGHKS and CDR2 YYEKEE (reference sequence). The CDR3 is 12 residues long. J gave up 7 bases and V 6 bases, and 5 bases lay outside the gene matches. The sequencing here drew on peripheral blood, taken 28 days after the second AZD1222 dose. This sequence joins TRBV5-5 and TRBJ2-7, with TRBD1 matching over 9 bases. The sequence derives from an adult who received the AZD1222 COVID-19 vaccine. For the CDR3, the DNA is TGTGCCAGCACCTGGACAGGGGAAGAGCAGTACTTC. Its translation: CASTWTGEEQYF.